Detailed here is one T cell receptor beta chain. The entry originates in a study of blood T cell repertoires in COVID-19. Study as a whole: There were acute and convalescent COVID-19 samples, and they came from the United States, Italy and Spain. T cells, B-cell-depleted T cells, or PBMCs supplied cDNA or gDNA.

The CDR3 runs to 17 residues. The V gene end was trimmed by 5 bases and the J gene end by 1 base; junction bases not matched to a gene: 11. The germline V gene encodes CDR1 SGHDT and CDR2 YYEEEE. Per the authors' pipeline: By means of reference gene primer amplification, nucleated cell counts were estimated. The table came from immunoSEQ multiplex PCR; TCRdb's copy has only in-frame clones and leaves some out. The V and J calls and clone size come from that table; D and trimming were worked out from the DNA. The sample shows roughly 230,000 clones, roughly 84% of them seen only once. The source of this sequence is a man between 40 and 49 years old with acute or convalescent COVID-19. Sequencing was carried out using peripheral blood. J is TRBJ1-1 and V is TRBV5-6, with 10 bases identical to TRBD1. Here the CDR3 DNA reads TGTGCCAGCAGGCCTAGGGGGACAGGGGCTCGGAACACTGAAGCTTTCTTT. Amino acid sequence: CASRPRGTGARNTEAFF. Filled out from reference TRBV5-6 and TRBJ1-1, the complete variable domain reads DAGVTQSPTHLIKTRGQQVTLRCSPKSGHDTVSWYQQALGQGPQFIFQYYEEEERQRGNFPDRFSGHQFPNYSSELNVNALLLGDSALYLCASRPRGTGARNTEAFFGQGTRLTVV.